This entry features one TCR beta chain sequence. Its target is not known. Stated treatment: approximately 18 received Ad26.COV2.S at low or high dose, single or two shots; roughly five received placebo; per-sample allocation not given. Samples were taken on day 63 after the first vaccine or placebo injection. This adult donor, from Boston, was 18-55 years old. These data are taken from a study of Ad26.COV2.S vaccination and SARS-CoV-2 variants. Study information: The vaccine Ad26.COV2.S was put into the muscle once, or twice with 56 days between.

The study, taken as a whole, reports: The analyses of TCR breadth and depth may have understated the size of total T cell responses. Reports say spike-specific CD8+ and CD4+ T cell responses covered substantial breadth after vaccination.

Some clones are missing from TCRdb's copy, which holds only in-frame ones; the method was immunoSEQ multiplex PCR. This table holds roughly 400,000 clones, around 91% found once. Sequences were derived from peripheral blood, sampled in a trial of Ad26.COV2.S vaccine versus placebo. The sequence was obtained from a person between 18 and 65 years old who received the Ad26.COV2.S COVID-19 vaccine or a placebo.

The CDR3 reads CAWSWGGSGNQPQHF. The CDR3 DNA follows: TGTGCCTGGAGCTGGGGAGGCTCGGGCAATCAGCCCCAGCATTTT. V is TRBV30 and J is TRBJ1-5; D is undetermined. This CDR3 region has 15 residues. Germline V CDR1 and CDR2: GTSNPN, SVGIG (reference sequence). Trimming cost V 3 bases and J 2 bases, with 14 bases left between them.